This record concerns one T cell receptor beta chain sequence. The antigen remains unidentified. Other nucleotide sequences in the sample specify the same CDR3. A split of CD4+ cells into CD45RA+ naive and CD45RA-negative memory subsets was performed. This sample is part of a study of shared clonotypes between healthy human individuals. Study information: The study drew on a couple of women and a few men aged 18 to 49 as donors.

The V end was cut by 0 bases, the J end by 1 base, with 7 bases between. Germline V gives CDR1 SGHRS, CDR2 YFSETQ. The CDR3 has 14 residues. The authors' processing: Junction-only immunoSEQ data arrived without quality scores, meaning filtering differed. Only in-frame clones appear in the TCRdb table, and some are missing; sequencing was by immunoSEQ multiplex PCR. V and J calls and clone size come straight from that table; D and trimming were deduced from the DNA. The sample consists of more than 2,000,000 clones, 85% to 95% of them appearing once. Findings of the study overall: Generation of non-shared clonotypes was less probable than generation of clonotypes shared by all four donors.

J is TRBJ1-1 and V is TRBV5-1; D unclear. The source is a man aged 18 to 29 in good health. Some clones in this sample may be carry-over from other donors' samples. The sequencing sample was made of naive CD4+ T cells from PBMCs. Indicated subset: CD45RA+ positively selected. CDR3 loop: CASSLGASNTEAFF. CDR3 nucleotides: TGCGCCAGCAGCTTGGGGGCCTCGAACACTGAAGCTTTCTTT.